The next 20 T cell receptor beta chains were all read from a single sample in a study of cytomegalovirus exposure and HLA in healthy donors. Assay used: immunoSEQ multiplex PCR; TCRdb lists only in-frame clones, some missing. The repertoire holds 95,000 to 150,000 clones, with approximately 88% as singletons. The source material was PBMCs. Every receptor here comes from a woman under 30 in good health and CMV-seropositive.

The V and J genes are TRBV11-2 and TRBJ2-1, with 10 bases that match TRBD2. In germline, CDR1 is SGHAT, CDR2 FQNNGV. The CDR3 sequence is 15 residues long. V was pared by 4 bases and J by 5 bases, with 5 bases of the junction left unmatched. CDR3 bases: TGTGCCAGCAGCTCTACTAGCGGGGCCGACAATGAGCAGTTCTTC. Amino acids: CASSSTSGADNEQFF.

The chain combines TRBV30 with TRBJ2-1; 9 nucleotides agree with TRBD2. The CDR3 has 14 residues. The J segment lost 3 bases and the V segment lost 1 base, leaving 1 base of the junction unmatched. Germline V lookup: CDR1 GTSNPN, CDR2 SVGIG (reference sequence). The DNA for the CDR3 is TGTGCCTGGAGTGGGACTAGCGTCTACAATGAGCAGTTCTTC. This translates into CAWSGTSVYNEQFF.

V is TRBV11-2 and J is TRBJ1-1; 7 positions match TRBD1. CDR3 length: 15 residues. Trimming at V came to 6 bases and at J to 4 bases, leaving 11 bases not matched to a gene. Germline CDR1 and CDR2: SGHAT and FQNNGV. CDR3 residues: CASRPARGLTTEAFF. The CDR3, as DNA: TGTGCCAGCAGGCCCGCAAGGGGGCTTACCACTGAAGCTTTCTTT.

J is TRBJ1-1 and V is TRBV2; weak D call: TRBD1 (5 bases). From germline, CDR1 is SNHLY and CDR2 FYNNEI. V gave up 6 bases and J gave up 1 base, with 15 bases separating them. The CDR3 runs to 15 residues. The CDR3 bases are TGTGCCAGCAGATCCCGCGGGGGGGGGAACACTGAAGCTTTCTTT. Protein: CASRSRGGGNTEAFF. The complete variable domain, with remaining parts taken from reference TRBV2 and TRBJ1-1, reads EPEVTQTPSHQVTQMGQEVILRCVPISNHLYFYWYRQILGQKVEFLVSFYNNEISEKSEIFDDQFSVERPDGSNFTLKIRSTKLEDSAMYFCASRSRGGGNTEAFFGQGTRLTVV.

The chain recombines TRBV2 with TRBJ2-3; 8 positions agree with TRBD1. The CDR3 spans 16 residues. Trimming at V came to 2 bases and at J to 2 bases, leaving 6 bases not matched to a gene. Germline V CDR1 and CDR2: SNHLY, FYNNEI. In DNA form, the CDR3 reads TGTGCCAGCAGTGAAATTCACAGGGGGATCACAGATACGCAGTATTTT. Residues: CASSEIHRGITDTQYF.

The chain is built from TRBV19 and TRBJ2-1, with no clear D. Germline V gene data show CDR1 as LNHDA and CDR2 as SQIVND (reference sequence). The V end was cut by 2 bases, the J end by 9 bases, with 11 bases between. CDR3 size: 13 residues. CDR3 protein: CASSITIQFEQFF. The CDR3 bases are TGTGCCAGTAGTATAACTATCCAGTTTGAGCAGTTCTTC.

The chain links TRBV15 to TRBJ1-5, with D maybe TRBD1 (6 bases). The CDR3 runs to 16 residues. Trimming took off 4 bases at V and 5 bases at J, with 18 bases between the two ends. Germline loops: CDR1 LNHNV, CDR2 YYDKDF (reference sequence). The CDR3 here is CATSNNKGGADQPQHF. The DNA of the CDR3 is TGTGCCACCAGCAACAACAAGGGGGGGGCGGATCAGCCCCAGCATTTT. The variable domain in full, with the rest retrieved from reference TRBV15 and TRBJ1-5, is DAMVIQNPRYQVTQFGKPVTLSCSQTLNHNVMYWYQQKSSQAPKLLFHYYDKDFNNEADTPDNFQSRRPNTSFCFLDIRSPGLGDTAMYLCATSNNKGGADQPQHFGDGTRLSIL.

The chain links TRBV4-2 to TRBJ1-5; possibly TRBD1 for D (5 bases). The germline V gene has CDR1 LGHNA and CDR2 YNFKEQ. Trimming removed 1 base from V and 3 bases from J, with 13 bases in between. The CDR3 runs 16 residues. The chain's CDR3 is CASSQGVQGANQPQHF. Written as DNA, the CDR3 is TGTGCCAGCAGCCAAGGGGTTCAAGGGGCCAATCAGCCCCAGCATTTT.

This clone came up once. The chain uses TRBV11-2 and TRBJ1-2; 7 bases are a match to TRBD1. The CDR3 is 16 amino acids. J was trimmed by 3 bases and V by 2 bases; bases with no gene match: 9. CDR1 is SGHAT and CDR2 is FQNNGV in the germline V gene. CDR3 in amino acids: CASSLKYLGGHYGYTF. The DNA of the CDR3 is TGTGCCAGCAGCTTAAAATATTTAGGGGGCCACTATGGCTACACCTTC.

This CDR3 is CASSLDRASAGELFF. The CDR3 DNA reads as TGTGCCAGCAGCTTGGACAGGGCGAGCGCCGGGGAGCTGTTTTTT. The gene calls are TRBV6-1 and TRBJ2-2; 8 nucleotides match TRBD1. After removal of 6 bases from V and 6 bases from J, the junction contained 9 bases not matched to a gene. The germline V gene has CDR1 MNHNS and CDR2 SASEGT. The CDR3 totals 15 residues.

The chain links TRBV7-9 to TRBJ2-7, with 8 bases identical to TRBD1. Germline V gene lookup returns CDR1 SEHNR and CDR2 FQNEAQ (reference sequence). J gave up 3 bases and V 8 bases, and 6 bases lay outside the gene matches. This CDR3 is 13 amino acids long. Here the CDR3 DNA reads TGTGCCAGCGCGACAGGGGTTAACTACGAGCAGTACTTC. Its protein product is CASATGVNYEQYF.

The chain links TRBV6-5 to TRBJ2-6; D gene unclear. V lost 0 bases and J lost 0, with 3 bases in between. Germline CDR1 is MNHEY and CDR2 is SVGAGI. CDR3 length: 15 residues. For the CDR3, the DNA is TGTGCCAGCAGTTACTCACACTCTGGGGCCAACGTCCTGACTTTC. Residues: CASSYSHSGANVLTF.

The rearrangement uses TRBV7-2 and TRBJ1-5, with D unclear. The CDR3 has 14 residues. Germline CDR1 is SGHTA and CDR2 is FQGNSA. Trimming shortened V by 2 bases and J by 7 bases, and 12 bases separated the two germline ends. The CDR3 here is CASSLSGYGQPQHF. As DNA, the CDR3 is TGTGCCAGCAGCTTAAGCGGGTACGGCCAGCCCCAGCATTTT.

This rearrangement joins TRBV11-2 to TRBJ2-7, with D possibly being TRBD1 (5 bases). The germline gives CDR1 SGHAT, CDR2 FQNNGV. CDR3 length: 14 amino acids. Trimming left V 4 bases short and J 3 bases short, with 13 bases between. The CDR3 is CASSSNRPYYEQYF. CDR3 nucleotide sequence: TGTGCCAGCAGCTCTAACAGGCCCTACTACGAGCAGTACTTC.

This rearrangement joins TRBV7-9 to TRBJ1-1; D may be TRBD1 (5 bases). The CDR3 is made up of 15 amino acids. Germline V gene data show CDR1 as SEHNR and CDR2 as FQNEAQ (reference sequence). V shed 4 bases and J shed 1 base, with 13 bases lying between them. The CDR3 sequence is CASSYPRGTNTEAFF. Here the CDR3 DNA reads TGTGCCAGCAGCTACCCACGGGGGACGAACACTGAAGCTTTCTTT.

The chain links TRBV5-5 to TRBJ2-1; D may be TRBD1 (6 bases). The CDR3 is 14 residues long. Germline CDR1 and CDR2: SGHKS and YYEKEE (reference sequence). With 0 bases removed from V and 2 bases from J, the gap between germline ends came to 6 bases. The CDR3 reads CASSLEGAYNEQFF. The DNA for the CDR3 is TGTGCCAGCAGCTTGGAGGGGGCCTACAATGAGCAGTTCTTC.

The chain recombines TRBV2 with TRBJ1-1; a possible D gene is TRBD1 (5 bases). Germline lookup yields CDR1 SNHLY and CDR2 FYNNEI. There are 14 residues in the CDR3. Trimming took off 6 bases at V and 3 bases at J, with 14 bases between the two ends. The CDR3 bases are TGTGCCAGCAGCTCAGGGCTTTTTGACACTGAAGCTTTCTTT. It specifies CASSSGLFDTEAFF.

This chain uses TRBV6-5 with TRBJ1-2, with 8 bases aligning to TRBD1. Trimming at V came to 6 bases and at J to 8 bases, leaving 5 bases not matched to a gene. The V gene's germline CDR1 is MNHEY and CDR2 SVGAGI. This CDR3 is built from 12 residues. CDR3 residues: CASRVQGGGYTF. The DNA for the CDR3 is TGTGCCAGCAGGGTACAGGGGGGCGGCTACACCTTC.

CDR3 nucleotide sequence: TGTGCCAGTACCACAAATCGGGGGATTAAAAAGGACACTGAAGCTTTCTTT. Amino acid sequence: CASTTNRGIKKDTEAFF. V gene TRBV19 combines with J gene TRBJ1-1; possibly TRBD1 for D (5 bases). The CDR3 loop spans 17 amino acids. V was shortened by 7 bases and J by 3 bases, with 24 bases between the two germline ends. Germline V gene sequence: CDR1 LNHDA, CDR2 SQIVND (reference sequence).

CDR3 coding DNA: TGTGCCAGCAGCCTTACTAGAGGTAGACGTGAGCAGTTCTTC. Translating it yields CASSLTRGRREQFF. The chain recombines TRBV14 with TRBJ2-1, with a tentative D call TRBD2 (5 bases). Germline V gene data show CDR1 as SGHDN and CDR2 as FVKESK. CDR3 length equals 14 residues. Trimming left V 4 bases short and J 9 bases short, with 16 bases between. Full variable domain (missing parts from reference TRBV14 and TRBJ2-1): EAGVTQFPSHSVIEKGQTVTLRCDPISGHDNLYWYRRVMGKEIKFLLHFVKESKQDESGMPNNRFLAERTGGTYSTLKVQPAELEDSGVYFCASSLTRGRREQFFGPGTRLTVL.